This T cell receptor (beta chain) was captured in a study of blood T cell repertoires in COVID-19 (dated by TCRdb to about 2020). With regard to the full study: The collaborator samples originated in the United States, Italy and Spain and spanned the acute and convalescent phases of COVID-19. The material from the prospective study consisted of cDNA or gDNA derived from T cells, B-cell-depleted T cells, or PBMCs. Deeply sampled blood TCRbeta repertoires from subjects exposed to, actively infected with, or recovered from COVID-19 were included in the dataset. The repertoires were released in a freely available public database meant as a resource for research on the immune response to SARS-CoV-2. The samples were drawn from two sources: the first 160 participants of the ongoing ImmuneRACE study, and 1,254 subjects contributed by 6 global collaborators. A de-identified subject ID, COVID-19 status, age in years and sex were almost always included in the sample metadata. HLA class I and class II types, where available, came from metadata supplied by the sample provider rather than from assay-based typing.

TCRbeta CDR3 regions were amplified from genomic DNA using the immunoSEQ Assay, a bias-controlled multiplex PCR. Per the authors' processing: Within the assay, amplification of reference gene primers was used to estimate how many nucleated cells each sample contained. To quantify the absolute abundance of each unique TCRbeta CDR3 rearrangement, sequence reads were collapsed and filtered. Productive Simpson clonality was computed per sample as the square root of Simpson's diversity index over productive rearrangements. TCRdb limited this immuneACCESS table to in-frame rearrangements with V and J called. A share of clones is missing; checked studies link under half to unresolved V genes, and the rest is unexplained. V and J calls and clone size are given by that table; D and trimming were obtained from the DNA. Within this sample are 150,000 or so clones, with approximately 82% of them counted one time only. The top ten clones comprise 1.6% of the sample.

What the research found in general, with its limitations: How much clinical and demographic metadata was included differed by source and by participant, and the metadata was provided uncurated.

The V end loses 0 bases and the J end loses 5 bases, and a stretch of 9 bases separates them. The germline V gene (reference sequence) sets CDR1 to SGHNT and CDR2 to YYREEE. The CDR3 sequence holds 13 residues, the cysteine and phenylalanine included. Only the CDR3 portion is preserved as DNA: 39 bases, with reading frame beginning at the first base. About this clone itself: What this receptor recognizes is not known. No base-level quality is on record; no much larger clone is a single base apart.

Collaborating institutions collected whole blood in K2EDTA tubes following their own protocols. For TCRbeta analysis, collaborators shipped samples as frozen whole blood, isolated PBMCs, or DNA extracted from either of those sample types. Sequenced input: peripheral blood. The V and J segments used are TRBV5-4 and TRBJ2-7; the D region possibly corresponds to TRBD2 (5 bases align). The TCR comes from a human donor in a cohort sampled during active COVID-19. The CDR3 amino acid sequence is: CASSLAPGDEQYF. The DNA sequence is TGTGCCAGCAGCTTGGCCCCCGGGGACGAGCAGTACTTC.